One sample yielded the 11 T cell receptor beta chains listed below, sequenced in a study of blood T cell repertoires in COVID-19. The method was immunoSEQ multiplex PCR; TCRdb's version includes in-frame clones alone and lacks a portion of them. The table records tens of thousands of clones, 84% of them present only once. Sequencing was performed on peripheral blood. The receptors here all came from a man aged 50-59 years with acute or convalescent COVID-19.

The V call is TRBV5-8, the J call TRBJ2-6; D possibly corresponds to TRBD2 (5 bases). Looked up from germline, CDR1 is SGHTS and CDR2 is YDEGEE. V was cut by 5 bases and J by 2 bases, with 5 bases left in between. The CDR3 runs 13 residues. The CDR3 nucleotides are TGTGCCAGCAGGAGGGCTGGGGCCAACGTCCTGACTTTC. It codes for CASRRAGANVLTF.

The chain combines TRBV18 with TRBJ2-7; the D is unclear. V was cut by 2 bases and J by 7 bases, with 12 bases left in between. Per the germline V gene, CDR1 is KGHSH and CDR2 is LQKENI. This CDR3 region has 13 residues. CDR3 DNA sequence: TGTGCCAGCTCACCAGGGCAGCATGGGGAGCAGTACTTC. Its protein is CASSPGQHGEQYF. The entire variable domain, with the rest obtained from reference TRBV18 and TRBJ2-7, is as follows: NAGVMQNPRHLVRRRGQEARLRCSPMKGHSHVYWYRQLPEEGLKFMVYLQKENIIDESGMPKERFSAEFPKEGPSILRIQQVVRGDSAAYFCASSPGQHGEQYFGPGTRLTVT.

This chain uses TRBV5-6 with TRBJ1-5; D is perhaps TRBD1 (6 bases). V lost 2 bases and J lost 0, with 15 bases in between. The CDR3 runs to 17 residues. Germline V gene data show CDR1 as SGHDT and CDR2 as YYEEEE. CDR3 bases: TGTGCCAGCAGCTTACGACAGGACCACTATAGCAATCAGCCCCAGCATTTT. Its protein is CASSLRQDHYSNQPQHF.

The count of this clone is one. The chain couples TRBV28 to TRBJ2-7; TRBD2 matches 7 bases. Trimming at V came to 2 bases and at J to 3 bases, leaving 13 bases not matched to a gene. The CDR3 contains 17 residues. CDR1 is MDHEN and CDR2 is SYDVKM in the germline V gene. In DNA form, the CDR3 reads TGTGCCAGCAGTTTACCCCCCTTTGCGGGGGTCCTCTACGAGCAGTACTTC. Translation gives CASSLPPFAGVLYEQYF.

The chain uses TRBV5-1 and TRBJ2-2; TRBD1 matches at 9 bases. V lost 4 bases, J lost 2 bases, and 9 bases stayed unmatched. CDR3 length: 17 amino acids. Looked up from germline, CDR1 is SGHRS and CDR2 is YFSETQ. CDR3 in DNA: TGCGCCAGCAGCATCGGGACAGGGATACTAAACACCGGGGAGCTGTTTTTT. Translated, it gives CASSIGTGILNTGELFF.

With respect to this clone: Other nucleotide sequences in the sample specify the same CDR3. The V gene is TRBV5-6, the J gene TRBJ2-7, with 9 bases matching TRBD2. V dropped 1 base and J dropped 3; count of bases not matched to a gene: 2. This CDR3 region has 14 residues. Per the germline V gene, CDR1 is SGHDT and CDR2 is YYEEEE. The CDR3 is CASSLLLAGYEQYF. In nucleotides, the CDR3 is TGTGCCAGCAGCTTGTTACTAGCGGGCTACGAGCAGTACTTC.

This sequence joins TRBV19 and TRBJ2-3, with D uncertain. The CDR3 contains 13 residues. Germline lookup yields CDR1 LNHDA and CDR2 SQIVND (reference sequence). Between the trimmed V and J ends, which lost 4 bases and 5 bases, there was a span of 10 bases. DNA of the CDR3: TGTGCCAGTAGTACCATATCCGGAGATACGCAGTATTTT. Encoded protein: CASSTISGDTQYF.

The chain employs TRBV27 and TRBJ1-1, with TRBD1 as a possible D gene (6 bases). V shed 6 bases and J shed 2 bases, with 13 bases lying between them. Germline CDR1 MNHEY, CDR2 SMNVEV (reference sequence). This CDR3 region has 14 residues. CDR3 DNA: TGTGCCAGCAGAAAAGGGACACACAACACTGAAGCTTTCTTT. Amino acids: CASRKGTHNTEAFF.

The J gene is TRBJ1-3, the V gene TRBV6-5, with D perhaps TRBD1 (6 bases). Germline-derived CDR1 and CDR2 are MNHEY and SVGAGI. CDR3 length equals 15 residues. The germline V and J ends were trimmed by 7 bases and 0 bases, with 13 bases remaining between them. CDR3 residues: CASTLTGYSGNTIYF. The CDR3 coding sequence is TGTGCCAGCACCTTGACAGGTTACTCTGGAAACACCATATATTTT.

The chain has TRBV19 and TRBJ1-6; TRBD1 matches at 7 bases. With V trimmed by 4 bases and J by 5 bases, 5 bases remained unmatched. CDR3 length equals 15 residues. Looked up from germline, CDR1 is LNHDA and CDR2 is SQIVND (reference sequence). The CDR3 region has the DNA TGTGCCAGTAGTACCGAAGGGACAGATAATTCACCCCTCCACTTT. Amino acids: CASSTEGTDNSPLHF.

The V gene is TRBV20-1, the J gene TRBJ2-1; D is unclear. This CDR3 spans 11 amino acids. V lost 6 bases, J lost 4 bases, and 7 bases lay in between. Germline CDR1 DFQATT, CDR2 SNEGSKA (reference sequence). CDR3 amino acids: CSAQQYNEQFF. In DNA, the CDR3 is TGCAGTGCCCAACAGTACAATGAGCAGTTCTTC.